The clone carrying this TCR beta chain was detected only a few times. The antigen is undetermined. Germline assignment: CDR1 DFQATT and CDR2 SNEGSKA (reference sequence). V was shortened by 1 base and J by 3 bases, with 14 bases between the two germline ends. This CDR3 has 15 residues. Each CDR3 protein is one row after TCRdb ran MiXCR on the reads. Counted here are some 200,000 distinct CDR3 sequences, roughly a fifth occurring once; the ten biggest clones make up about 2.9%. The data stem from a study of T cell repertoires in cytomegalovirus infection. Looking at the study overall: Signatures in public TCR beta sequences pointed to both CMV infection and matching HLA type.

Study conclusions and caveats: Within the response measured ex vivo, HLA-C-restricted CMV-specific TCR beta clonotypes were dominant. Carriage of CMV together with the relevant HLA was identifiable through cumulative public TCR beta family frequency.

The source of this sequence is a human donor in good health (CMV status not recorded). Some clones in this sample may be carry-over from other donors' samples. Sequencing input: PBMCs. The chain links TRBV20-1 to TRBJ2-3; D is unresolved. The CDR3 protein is CSARGPSVRTDTQYF. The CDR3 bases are TGCAGTGCTAGAGGACCGTCCGTTAGAACAGATACGCAGTATTTT.